Sequencing of this T cell receptor beta chain was carried out in a study of CD8+ T cells in alopecia areata. Study findings and constraints: The study also sequences resident alphabeta T cells of normal skin in scalp samples.

cDNA reverse transcribed from extracted RNA served as the sequencing template. Data came from immunoSEQ multiplex PCR; TCRdb stores just in-frame clones and leaves some out. The sample has 140,000 to 150,000 clones, approximately 49% seen once. After removal of 7 bases from V and 3 bases from J, the junction contained 6 bases not matched to a gene. Looked up from germline, CDR1 is GTSNPN and CDR2 is SVGIG (reference sequence). This CDR3 contains 13 residues. Regarding this clone: Its matching antigen is unknown.

Sample: CD4+ T cells sorted from blood, taken at week 0. This sequence originates from a human donor with alopecia areata. The chain carries TRBV30 and TRBJ1-5, with 7 bases fitting TRBD1. CDR3 loop: CAYSRGINQPQHF. CDR3 coding DNA: TGTGCCTACTCCAGGGGGATCAATCAGCCCCAGCATTTT. The entire variable domain, with the rest obtained from reference TRBV30 and TRBJ1-5, is as follows: SQTIHQWPATLVQPVGSPLSLECTVEGTSNPNLYWYRQAAGRGLQLLFYSVGIGQISSEVPQNLSASRPQDRQFILSSKKLLLSDSGFYLCAYSRGINQPQHFGDGTRLSIL.